This T cell receptor beta chain was obtained from a study of T cells in Graves' hyperthyroidism and ophthalmopathy. Regions amplified from RNA transcripts were the TCR beta CDR3 regions. TCR CDR3 regions were first amplified by RT-PCR with HTBI primers. TCRdb reprocessed the multiplex PCR reads via MiXCR and lists one record per CDR3 protein. Of more than 300,000 distinct CDR3 sequences listed, 15% to 20% are singletons. CDR1 and CDR2 from the germline V gene are LGHDT and YNNKEL (reference sequence). CDR3 length: 15 amino acids. V dropped 2 bases and J dropped 0 bases, with 8 bases sitting between them. This clonotype has at least ten counts.

The V and J genes are TRBV3-1 and TRBJ1-5; D remains ambiguous. Input material: blood. The receptor's source is a man aged 18 to 30 with Graves' ophthalmopathy. CDR3 sequence (DNA): TGTGCCAGCAGCCAATCGGTCGATAGCAATCAGCCCCAGCATTTT. Translation: CASSQSVDSNQPQHF.